The clone carrying this TCR beta chain has just a few counts. Its specificity is not known. This record belongs to a study of beta chain features in type 1 diabetes. The study, taken as a whole, reports: Shortening of TCRB CDR3s, moderate but significant, appeared in all four CD4+ subsets of Type 1 diabetes patients. Comparison showed that naive, central memory and Treg TCRB repertoires appeared more similar among patients than among healthy donors.

Expressed TCRB transcripts were sequenced, since all the RNA that had been isolated was reverse transcribed. The method was immunoSEQ multiplex PCR; TCRdb's version includes in-frame clones alone and lacks a portion of them. The sample contains fewer than 400,000 clones, roughly 9% of which appear only once. Trimming pared 4 bases from V and 4 bases from J, leaving 11 bases between. CDR3 size: 13 residues. Germline loops: CDR1 SGHDT, CDR2 YYEEEE. The rearrangement links TRBV5-6 to TRBJ2-5; no definite D call. Sequencing was carried out using central memory CD4+ T cells from blood. The receptor comes from a man aged 25 to 40 with type 1 diabetes. CDR3 amino acids: CASSRSGSETQYF. The CDR3 DNA reads as TGTGCCAGCAGCCGCAGTGGGTCAGAGACCCAGTACTTC. The complete variable domain, with remaining parts taken from reference TRBV5-6 and TRBJ2-5, reads DAGVTQSPTHLIKTRGQQVTLRCSPKSGHDTVSWYQQALGQGPQFIFQYYEEEERQRGNFPDRFSGHQFPNYSSELNVNALLLGDSALYLCASSRSGSETQYFGPGTRLLVL.